Shown below are 22 T cell receptor beta chains from a single sample sequenced in a study of blood T cell repertoires in COVID-19. This table comes from immunoSEQ multiplex PCR, and its TCRdb copy is limited to in-frame clones, with some not included. The sample contains tens of thousands of clones, around 67% of which appear only once. The sample was peripheral blood. These receptors originate from a human donor with acute or convalescent COVID-19. The donor label of this sample is uncertain.

This chain links TRBV24-1 with TRBJ1-1; D unresolved. Germline assignment: CDR1 KGHDR and CDR2 SFDVKD. V lost 9 bases and J lost 0, with 10 bases in between. The CDR3 is 13 residues long. The CDR3 spells CATSEALNTEAFF. The DNA for the CDR3 is TGTGCCACCTCGGAGGCCCTGAACACTGAAGCTTTCTTT.

The chain uses TRBV18 and TRBJ2-5; 7 nucleotides agree with TRBD2. Germline-derived CDR1 and CDR2 are KGHSH and LQKENI. The CDR3 is made up of 13 amino acids. The V gene end was trimmed by 6 bases and the J gene end by 5 bases; junction bases not matched to a gene: 6. Here the CDR3 reads CASSPGRAETQYF. CDR3 DNA sequence: TGTGCCAGCTCCCCTGGGAGGGCGGAGACCCAGTACTTC.

The chain combines TRBV6-5 with TRBJ2-5; 7 bases map to TRBD2. Per germline, CDR1 MNHEY and CDR2 SVGAGI. The CDR3 is made up of 15 amino acids. V shed 7 bases and J 1 base; nucleotides not matched to a gene: 9. The CDR3 loop is CASNSGLGPQETQYF. For the CDR3, the DNA is TGTGCCAGCAATTCAGGACTAGGGCCCCAAGAGACCCAGTACTTC.

This chain uses TRBV4-2 with TRBJ1-3; D is uncertain. Per germline, CDR1 LGHNA and CDR2 YNFKEQ. The CDR3 loop spans 14 amino acids. V dropped 1 base and J dropped 2 bases, with 6 bases sitting between them. The CDR3 loop reads CASSQVAPGNTIYF. The DNA for the CDR3 is TGTGCCAGCAGCCAAGTGGCACCTGGAAACACCATATATTTT.

This chain connects TRBV5-8 to TRBJ1-2; TRBD1 agrees at 9 bases. The CDR3 runs 14 residues. Germline CDR1 SGHTS, CDR2 YDEGEE. The trim removed 0 bases at V and 8 bases at J, leaving 5 bases unmatched. The CDR3 DNA is TGTGCCAGCAGCTTGGAAGGACAGGGGCACGGCTACACCTTC. Amino acid sequence: CASSLEGQGHGYTF.

The rearrangement uses TRBV5-8 and TRBJ2-3; 13 positions agree with TRBD2. J lost 4 bases, V lost 3 bases, and 8 bases had no gene match. CDR1 SGHTS and CDR2 YDEGEE come from the germline V gene. The CDR3 length is 17 residues. CDR3 nucleotide sequence: TGTGCCAGCAGCTGGGGACTAGCGGGAACGGGGGCAGATACGCAGTATTTT. It is translated as CASSWGLAGTGADTQYF.

The rearrangement uses TRBV9 and TRBJ2-1, with a possible D match to TRBD2 (5 bases). The CDR3 spans 13 residues. CDR1 and CDR2 from the germline V gene are SGDLS and YYNGEE. The V and J ends lost 3 bases and 4 bases respectively, with 8 bases between them. The CDR3: CASSARAYNEQFF. The CDR3 DNA follows: TGTGCCAGCAGCGCGCGGGCTTACAATGAGCAGTTCTTC.

There are a few counts of this clone. CDR3 in amino acids: CASSLEAGVRNEQFF. For the CDR3, the DNA is TGTGCCAGCAGCTTGGAGGCGGGAGTGAGGAATGAGCAGTTCTTC. This chain links TRBV5-4 with TRBJ2-1; TRBD2 aligns across 7 bases. V lost 0 bases, J lost 7 bases, and 7 bases stayed unmatched. The germline V gene has CDR1 SGHNT and CDR2 YYREEE (reference sequence). The CDR3 spans 15 residues.

V gene TRBV6-2 or TRBV6-3 combines with J gene TRBJ2-1, with D possibly TRBD2 on 5 matching bases. V shed 0 bases and J shed 9 bases, with 18 bases lying between them. CDR1 and CDR2 from the germline V gene are MNHEY and SVGEGT. There are 16 residues in the CDR3. The chain's CDR3 is CASSYSRVEPRGEQFF. The CDR3 DNA reads TGTGCCAGCAGTTACTCGAGGGTAGAGCCCCGGGGTGAGCAGTTCTTC.

The chain combines TRBV25-1 with TRBJ2-2; TRBD1 matches 7 bases. Germline CDR1 reads MGHDK; CDR2 reads SYGVNS. The V segment lost 8 bases and the J segment 1 base; nucleotides outside the gene matches: 4. The CDR3 consists of 14 residues. Here the CDR3 reads CASGRDRNTGELFF. CDR3 in DNA: TGTGCCAGCGGCCGGGACAGGAACACCGGGGAGCTGTTTTTT.

There are a few counts of this clone. The J gene is TRBJ2-4, the V gene TRBV6-2 or TRBV6-3; 9 bases line up with TRBD1. V lost 4 bases, J lost 0 bases, and 1 base stayed unmatched. CDR3 length: 15 residues. Germline V gene sequence: CDR1 MNHEY, CDR2 SVGEGT. CDR3 bases: TGTGCCAGCAGTTCGGACAGGGGAGCCAAAAACATTCAGTACTTC. This encodes CASSSDRGAKNIQYF.

The V and J genes are TRBV6-1 and TRBJ2-5, with 7 bases lining up with TRBD2. V shed 1 base and J 6 bases; nucleotides not matched to a gene: 11. The CDR3 runs to 16 residues. From germline, CDR1 is MNHNS and CDR2 SASEGT. The CDR3 nucleotides are TGTGCCAGCAGTGAAGTCCCGGCGGGGAGGGGAAAGACCCAGTACTTC. Residues: CASSEVPAGRGKTQYF.

V usage is TRBV7-2 and J usage is TRBJ2-1; 7 nucleotides align to TRBD1. The germline V gene has CDR1 SGHTA and CDR2 FQGNSA. The CDR3 spans 14 residues. Losses at the gene ends were 4 bases for V and 14 bases for J; bases not matched to a gene: 14. CDR3 in DNA: TGTGCCAGCAGCTCCGGAGCCGCCGGGACAGTGGAGTTCTTC. Translation gives CASSSGAAGTVEFF.

This clone occurred a few times. The chain combines TRBV29-1 with TRBJ2-3, with D maybe TRBD1 (6 bases). The V gene's germline CDR1 is SQVTM and CDR2 ANQGSEA. The V end was cut by 5 bases, the J end by 1 base, with 7 bases between. The CDR3 spans 12 residues. CDR3 coding DNA: TGCAGCGTTTCAGGGGGCACAGATACGCAGTATTTT. Its protein is CSVSGGTDTQYF.

The chain uses TRBV18 and TRBJ2-5; 9 bases match TRBD1. The CDR3 has 16 residues. Germline lookup yields CDR1 KGHSH and CDR2 LQKENI. V gave up 3 bases and J gave up 1 base; unmatched junction bases: 6. The CDR3 DNA is TGTGCCAGCTCACCGGGACAGGGATTTATCCAAGAGACCCAGTACTTC. Translated: CASSPGQGFIQETQYF.

The chain links TRBV5-1 to TRBJ1-5, with 9 bases aligning to TRBD1. The CDR3 totals 14 residues. After removal of 2 bases from V and 7 bases from J, the junction contained 4 bases not matched to a gene. CDR1 and CDR2 (germline): SGHRS, YFSETQ. The CDR3 sequence is CASSLGDRDQPQHF. CDR3 bases: TGCGCCAGCAGCTTAGGGGACAGGGACCAGCCCCAGCATTTT.

The chain couples TRBV19 to TRBJ2-2; 7 bases are shared with TRBD2. With V trimmed by 1 base and J by 4 bases, 6 bases remained unmatched. CDR3 size: 16 residues. Germline V gives CDR1 LNHDA, CDR2 SQIVND (reference sequence). The CDR3 nucleotides read TGTGCCAGTAGTATAGGCGGACTAGGTCTCACCGGGGAGCTGTTTTTT. This codes for CASSIGGLGLTGELFF.

The chain has TRBV6-5 and TRBJ2-1; D might be TRBD2 (6 bases). Germline CDR1 MNHEY, CDR2 SVGAGI. This CDR3 comprises 15 residues. V gave up 5 bases and J gave up 8 bases, with 19 bases separating them. The CDR3 bases are TGTGCCAGCAGTCGGTCCTGGGGCACGGGGGATGAGCAGTTCTTC. Its translation is CASSRSWGTGDEQFF.

The chain carries TRBV5-4 and TRBJ1-6, with D possibly matching TRBD1 (5 bases). V lost 4 bases and J lost 7, with 15 bases in between. Germline assignment: CDR1 SGHNT and CDR2 YYREEE (reference sequence). This CDR3 spans 15 amino acids. The CDR3 region has the DNA TGTGCCAGCAGCGTCCCAGGGAAGCGAAATTCACCCCTCCACTTT. It codes for CASSVPGKRNSPLHF.

This rearrangement joins TRBV6-5 to TRBJ2-1, with 11 bases that match TRBD2. This CDR3 is built from 15 residues. Trimming removed 6 bases from V and 2 bases from J; junction bases left unmatched: 3. In germline, CDR1 is MNHEY, CDR2 SVGAGI. The DNA for the CDR3 is TGTGCCAGCAGCCTACTAGCGGGAGCCTACAATGAGCAGTTCTTC. Its protein product is CASSLLAGAYNEQFF.

The chain couples TRBV9 to TRBJ2-1, with 15 bases that match TRBD2. Germline lookup yields CDR1 SGDLS and CDR2 YYNGEE. This CDR3 spans 16 amino acids. Trimming at V came to 3 bases and at J to 7 bases, leaving 5 bases not matched to a gene. The CDR3 coding sequence is TGTGCCAGCAGCGCCCTTGGACTAGCGGGAGGGAATGAGCAGTTCTTC. It codes for CASSALGLAGGNEQFF.

The V call is TRBV28, the J call TRBJ1-2; D possibly corresponds to TRBD1 (6 bases). V was shortened by 7 bases and J by 0 bases, with 18 bases between the two germline ends. The CDR3 contains 16 residues. CDR1 and CDR2 (germline): MDHEN, SYDVKM. As DNA, the CDR3 is TGTGCCAGCACGCCTGATAGGGGGAATTCTAACTATGGCTACACCTTC. As protein: CASTPDRGNSNYGYTF.